The 24 T cell receptor beta chains listed next were all sequenced from one sample in a study of T cells in narcolepsy. Assay used: immunoSEQ multiplex PCR; TCRdb lists only in-frame clones, some missing. The repertoire holds approximately 11,000 clones, with around 94% as singletons. Material: CD45RA- memory CD4+ T cells from PBMCs. Receptors originate from a human donor with narcolepsy.

The chain is built from TRBV27 and TRBJ1-2; weak D call: TRBD1 (5 bases). The germline CDR1 and CDR2 sequences are MNHEY and SMNVEV (reference sequence). This CDR3 has 15 residues. The V end was cut by 2 bases, the J end by 5 bases, with 15 bases between. Here the CDR3 reads CASSLAAVGEYGYTF. CDR3 sequence (DNA): TGTGCCAGCAGTTTAGCGGCAGTGGGGGAATATGGCTACACCTTC.

Remarks on this clone: Compared with germline, one end of the junction differs, possibly owing to a read error. This chain uses TRBV19 with TRBJ2-1; D is possibly TRBD1 or TRBD2 (5 bases each). CDR3 length: 15 amino acids. Germline values: CDR1 LNHDA, CDR2 SQIVND (reference sequence). Here the CDR3 DNA reads TGTGCCAGTAGTATGGGACGAGGGATGTCGGATGAGCGGTTCTTC. Its protein product is CASSMGRGMSDERFF.

The chain uses TRBV18 and TRBJ2-7; TRBD1 agrees at 7 bases. The junction had 8 bases not matched to a gene; V was cut back by 6 bases and J by 0 bases. Germline V gene lookup returns CDR1 KGHSH and CDR2 LQKENI. There are 15 residues in the CDR3. CDR3 coding DNA: TGTGCCAGCTCTCCCACGGGACAGAGCTCCTACGAGCAGTACTTC. Translation: CASSPTGQSSYEQYF. Together with reference TRBV18 and TRBJ2-7, the CDR3 gives the full variable domain: NAGVMQNPRHLVRRRGQEARLRCSPMKGHSHVYWYRQLPEEGLKFMVYLQKENIIDESGMPKERFSAEFPKEGPSILRIQQVVRGDSAAYFCASSPTGQSSYEQYFGPGTRLTVT.

The rearrangement uses TRBV6-1 and TRBJ1-5; TRBD1 might be the D (6 bases). CDR1 and CDR2 (germline): MNHNS, SASEGT. This CDR3 is 15 amino acids long. Trimming cost V 0 bases and J 5 bases, with 11 bases left between them. The CDR3 is CASSEAWTAHQPQHF. The CDR3 DNA sequence: TGTGCCAGCAGTGAAGCCTGGACAGCTCATCAGCCCCAGCATTTT.

The rearrangement uses TRBV7-9 and TRBJ2-7; D possibly corresponds to TRBD2 (5 bases). Trimming pared 5 bases from V and 2 bases from J, leaving 16 bases between. Germline V gives CDR1 SEHNR, CDR2 FQNEAQ (reference sequence). The CDR3 spans 15 residues. This CDR3 reads CASSPRRGNAYEQYF. CDR3 nucleotides: TGTGCCAGCAGCCCGCGTAGAGGGAATGCCTACGAGCAGTACTTC.

The chain joins TRBV6-1 to TRBJ2-1; TRBD1 is a possible D gene (5 bases). The CDR3 runs to 14 residues. Trimming pared 3 bases from V and 12 bases from J, leaving 18 bases between. Per germline, CDR1 MNHNS and CDR2 SASEGT. CDR3 sequence reads: CASSEQGFSRGQFF. Here the CDR3 DNA reads TGTGCCAGCAGTGAGCAGGGTTTCAGTAGGGGGCAGTTCTTC.

CDR3 region: CASSQDPRTGVYGYTF. The CDR3 DNA is TGTGCCAGCAGCCAAGACCCCAGGACAGGGGTCTATGGCTACACCTTC. The chain is built from TRBV4-2 and TRBJ1-2; TRBD1 matches at 9 bases. The CDR3 spans 16 residues. J gave up 4 bases and V 0 bases, and 6 bases lay outside the gene matches. CDR1 is LGHNA and CDR2 is YNFKEQ in the germline V gene.

J is TRBJ2-7 and V is TRBV5-1; 7 nucleotides line up with TRBD2. The J segment lost 1 base and the V segment lost 4 bases, leaving 8 bases of the junction unmatched. The CDR3 runs to 15 residues. Germline CDR1 is SGHRS and CDR2 is YFSETQ. The CDR3 region has the DNA TGCGCCAGCAGCGACCATAGCGGGCTTTCCTACGAGCAGTACTTC. Translating it yields CASSDHSGLSYEQYF.

The chain is built from TRBV10-1 and TRBJ2-1; 11 nucleotides match TRBD2. The V gene's germline CDR1 is WNHNN and CDR2 SYGVQD (reference sequence). V dropped 3 bases and J dropped 8; count of bases not matched to a gene: 9. The CDR3 loop spans 16 amino acids. The CDR3 sequence is CASSERLAGGADEQFF. As DNA, the CDR3 is TGCGCCAGCAGTGAAAGGCTAGCGGGAGGAGCGGATGAGCAGTTCTTC.

J is TRBJ2-5 and V is TRBV5-1; 8 positions match TRBD1. The CDR3 has 16 amino acids. Losses at the gene ends were 0 bases for V and 6 bases for J; bases not matched to a gene: 10. CDR1 and CDR2 (germline): SGHRS, YFSETQ. The CDR3 region is CASSLAGQGRKKTQYF. The CDR3 nucleotides are TGCGCCAGCAGCTTGGCCGGACAGGGACGTAAGAAGACCCAGTACTTC.

The chain recombines TRBV11-2 with TRBJ1-4; TRBD1 might be the D (6 bases). V was clipped by 1 base and J by 2 bases, with 11 bases between them. CDR1 is SGHAT and CDR2 is FQNNGV in the germline V gene. The CDR3 contains 16 residues. The CDR3 region has the DNA TGTGCCAGCAGCTTAGGAACAGGGTTCACTAATGAAAAACTGTTTTTT. Amino acids: CASSLGTGFTNEKLFF.

The genes are TRBV6-5 and TRBJ1-2; the match to TRBD1 covers 8 bases. The J segment lost 8 bases and the V segment lost 5 bases, leaving 4 bases of the junction unmatched. The length of the CDR3 is 12 residues. The germline gives CDR1 MNHEY, CDR2 SVGAGI. The DNA of the CDR3 is TGTGCCAGCAGTCCCGGACAGGGCGGCTACACCTTC. Its translation: CASSPGQGGYTF.

The chain couples TRBV7-9 to TRBJ2-3; 12 nucleotides agree with TRBD2. Germline V gene lookup returns CDR1 SEHNR and CDR2 FQNEAQ (reference sequence). Trimming removed 8 bases from V and 1 base from J; junction bases left unmatched: 4. There are 15 residues in the CDR3. The CDR3 nucleotides are TGTGCCAGCGGTACTAGCGGGGGGCGCACAGATACGCAGTATTTT. Translation gives CASGTSGGRTDTQYF. The full variable domain, with the rest looked up from reference TRBV7-9 and TRBJ2-3, is DTGVSQNPRHKITKRGQNVTFRCDPISEHNRLYWYRQTLGQGPEFLTYFQNEAQLEKSRLLSDRFSAERPKGSFSTLEIQRTEQGDSAMYLCASGTSGGRTDTQYFGPGTRLTVL.

This clone was detected once. The genes are TRBV6-5 and TRBJ1-1; 9 positions agree with TRBD1. The CDR3 is made up of 14 amino acids. V shed 5 bases and J 4 bases; nucleotides not matched to a gene: 5. The germline V gene has CDR1 MNHEY and CDR2 SVGAGI. CDR3 protein: CASSNRGQSTEAFF. CDR3 nucleotide sequence: TGTGCCAGCAGTAACAGGGGGCAGAGCACTGAAGCTTTCTTT.

The rearrangement uses TRBV7-8 and TRBJ2-1; D may match TRBD1 or TRBD2 (5 bases each). CDR1 is SGHVS, CDR2 FQNEAQ, per germline. This CDR3 is 12 amino acids long. V dropped 8 bases and J dropped 2 bases, with 7 bases sitting between them. The CDR3 coding sequence is TGTGCCAGCCGAGGGGCCTACAATGAGCAGTTCTTC. Its protein is CASRGAYNEQFF.

V and J are TRBV5-4 and TRBJ2-5, with a possible D match to TRBD2 (7 bases). V was shortened by 3 bases and J by 5 bases, with 20 bases between the two germline ends. The CDR3 totals 16 residues. Germline V lookup: CDR1 SGHNT, CDR2 YYREEE (reference sequence). The CDR3 region is CASSSIQGLPGETQYF. In DNA, the CDR3 is TGTGCCAGCAGCTCGATACAGGGACTACCGGGCGAGACCCAGTACTTC.

This clone was recorded only once. The same CDR3 also results from other DNA sequences found in this sample. The V gene is TRBV29-1, the J gene TRBJ1-1; TRBD1 matches 7 bases. J gave up 2 bases and V 5 bases, and 5 bases lay outside the gene matches. The CDR3 spans 13 residues. The germline CDR1 and CDR2 sequences are SQVTM and ANQGSEA. This CDR3 reads CSVRTGENTEAFF. The CDR3 DNA sequence: TGCAGCGTTCGGACAGGCGAAAACACTGAAGCTTTCTTT.

As to this clone: Because it lacks the conserved phenylalanine or tryptophan at the end, this CDR3 is likely a read error. The chain recombines TRBV5-4 with TRBJ1-6, with D possibly TRBD1 on 5 matching bases. Trimming shortened V by 7 bases and J by 0 bases, and 11 bases separated the two germline ends. The germline V gene encodes CDR1 SGHNT and CDR2 YYREEE (reference sequence). This CDR3 has 15 amino acids. The CDR3 is CASGDRSSYNSPLHS. The CDR3 nucleotides are TGTGCCAGCGGTGACAGAAGCTCCTATAATTCACCCCTCCACTCT.

This chain links TRBV19 with TRBJ2-7, with a weak D call TRBD2 (6 bases). Per germline, CDR1 LNHDA and CDR2 SQIVND (reference sequence). This CDR3 contains 15 residues. V lost 5 bases and J 0 bases, leaving 14 bases between the germline ends. CDR3 sequence (DNA): TGTGCCAGTAGTCGTGGACACGGGAGCTCCTACGAGCAGTACTTC. Its protein is CASSRGHGSSYEQYF.

The gene calls are TRBV6-5 and TRBJ2-5, with TRBD1 identical over 9 bases. CDR1 and CDR2 from the germline V gene are MNHEY and SVGAGI. Germline trimming cut 6 bases from V and 5 bases from J; bases unmatched to any gene: 10. The CDR3 extends over 15 amino acids. The CDR3 DNA sequence: TGTGCCAGCAGCCAGACACAGGGGGCAGCGGAGACCCAGTACTTC. It encodes CASSQTQGAAETQYF.

V and J are TRBV27 and TRBJ2-7; 10 positions agree with TRBD1. The CDR3 is 14 residues long. Per the germline V gene, CDR1 is MNHEY and CDR2 is SMNVEV (reference sequence). V lost 5 bases to trimming and J lost 5 bases; unmatched junction nucleotides: 6. CDR3 coding DNA: TGTGCCAGCAGTAGACAGGGGGCATTCGACGAGCAGTACTTC. Its protein is CASSRQGAFDEQYF.

The rearrangement joins TRBV5-1 to TRBJ2-1; D is undetermined. Germline V gene lookup returns CDR1 SGHRS and CDR2 YFSETQ. The V and J ends lost 4 bases and 8 bases respectively, with 19 bases between them. The CDR3 length is 15 residues. The CDR3 coding sequence is TGCGCCAGCAGCCCTCAGGCGTCAAACCCCGATGAGCAGTTCTTC. It is translated as CASSPQASNPDEQFF.

This rearrangement joins TRBV5-1 to TRBJ1-2, with D possibly matching TRBD1 (6 bases). The length of the CDR3 is 13 residues. Trimming took off 4 bases at V and 4 bases at J, with 11 bases between the two ends. Germline CDR1 is SGHRS and CDR2 is YFSETQ. The CDR3 DNA follows: TGCGCCAGCAGCCCGGACAGTTCCTATGGCTACACCTTC. Amino acids: CASSPDSSYGYTF.

The chain uses TRBV7-9 and TRBJ1-1; unclear D gene. Trimming shortened V by 4 bases and J by 0 bases, and 9 bases separated the two germline ends. CDR3 length: 14 amino acids. Looked up from germline, CDR1 is SEHNR and CDR2 is FQNEAQ (reference sequence). This CDR3 reads CASSYNWMNTEAFF. For the CDR3, the DNA is TGTGCCAGCAGCTATAATTGGATGAACACTGAAGCTTTCTTT.